This T cell receptor beta chain was retrieved from a study of blood T cell repertoires in COVID-19. The study drew participants aged about 18 to 89 years from some 23 US areas. Cohorts were determined from participant-reported clinical history. Recovered participants had two consecutive negative NP/OP PCR tests, healthcare professional clearance, or symptom resolution. Trimming took 4 bases from V and 0 from J, leaving 11 bases between them. This CDR3 spans 15 amino acids. Germline values: CDR1 SGDLS, CDR2 YYNGEE. How the authors handled the data: Researchers report that nucleated cell counts were estimated from reference gene primer amplification. Clones were sequenced by immunoSEQ multiplex PCR, and TCRdb holds only the in-frame ones, with some missing. Clonal size and the V and J genes are those of that table, whereas D and trimming came from the DNA. The sample lists fewer than 400,000 clones, 80% to 90% occurring once.

Specimen: PBMCs or T cells enriched from blood (not recorded which). The rearrangement uses TRBV9 and TRBJ1-3, with D tentatively TRBD1 (5 bases). The sequence was obtained from a man aged 25 to 40 who had recovered from COVID-19. CDR3 nucleotide sequence: TGTGCCAGCAGCTCAGACAGCTACTCTGGAAACACCATATATTTT. This gives the protein CASSSDSYSGNTIYF.